This TCR beta chain stems from a study of shared clonotypes between healthy human individuals. Study results and limitations: What rarefaction showed was incomplete sorted-subset sequencing despite large depth. Approximately 5.1% was the fraction of naive CD4 clonotypes found shared across several donors. Measured sharing among donors was expected to vary with sequencing depth.

Germline CDR1 is MNHEY and CDR2 is SMNVEV (reference sequence). V lost 3 bases, J lost 7 bases, and 9 bases lay in between. The CDR3 spans 12 residues. As to this clone: Its antigen is not identified.

The table came from immunoSEQ multiplex PCR; TCRdb's copy has only in-frame clones and leaves some out. The sample shows approximately 1,500,000 clones, approximately 97% of them seen only once. There were no recent acute infections or vaccinations among the donors, who were healthy HIV-negative adults. The V call is TRBV27, the J call TRBJ2-5; D is ambiguous. The sample comprised naive CD4+ T cells sorted from blood. The sample's subset: CD45RA+ positively selected. This clonotype originated in a man younger than 40 in good health. The CDR3 protein is CASSFPKGTQYF. CDR3 DNA sequence: TGTGCCAGCAGTTTCCCAAAAGGGACCCAGTACTTC.